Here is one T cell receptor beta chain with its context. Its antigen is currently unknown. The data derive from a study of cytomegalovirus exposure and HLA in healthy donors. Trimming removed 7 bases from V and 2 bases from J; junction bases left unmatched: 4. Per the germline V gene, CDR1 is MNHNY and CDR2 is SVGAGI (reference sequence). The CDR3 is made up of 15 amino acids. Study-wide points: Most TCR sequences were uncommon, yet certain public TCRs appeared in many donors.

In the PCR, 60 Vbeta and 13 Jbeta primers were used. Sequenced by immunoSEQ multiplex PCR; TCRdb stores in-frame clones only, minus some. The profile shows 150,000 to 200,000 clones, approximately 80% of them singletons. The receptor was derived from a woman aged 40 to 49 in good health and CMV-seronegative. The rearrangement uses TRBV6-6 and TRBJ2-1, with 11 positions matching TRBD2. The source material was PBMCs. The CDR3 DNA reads TGTGCCAGCACCTTGACTAGCGGGGCCTACAATGAGCAGTTCTTC. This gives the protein CASTLTSGAYNEQFF.